The present T cell receptor beta chain was sequenced within a study of cytomegalovirus exposure and HLA in healthy donors. The validation cohort, a group of 90 to 150 subjects, included the donors and was separate from the approximately 650-subject first cohort. The V end was cut by 0 bases, the J end by 3 bases, with 24 bases between. Germline values: CDR1 KGHSH, CDR2 LQKENI. This CDR3 is built from 20 residues. Findings and limits, study-wide: Reports described diagnosis of cytomegalovirus status by the classifier as highly specific and sensitive. A later analysis found first-cohort TCR clusters tended to co-occur in the 130 or so validation repertoires. Some TCR beta chains (164 of them) were listed as cytomegalovirus-associated.

Comments on this clone: The antigen remains undetermined.

Produced via immunoSEQ multiplex PCR; TCRdb's table is partial and in-frame only. Of fewer than 120,000 clones detected, approximately 89% appear once; the ten largest clones hold 1.9%. The genes are TRBV18 and TRBJ2-1; the D gene is possibly TRBD1 (5 bases). Sequenced: PBMCs. The sequence was collected from a woman aged 18-35 years in good health and CMV-seronegative. The DNA of the CDR3 is TGTGCCAGCTCACCACCGAATACACAGGCCCCCACCTACTACTACAATGAGCAGTTCTTC. Residues: CASSPPNTQAPTYYYNEQFF.